The table lists the clone carrying this TCR beta chain with a count of one. The CDR3 is 12 residues long. The germline V gene has CDR1 LNHDA and CDR2 SQIVND (reference sequence). The ends lost 5 bases at V and 6 bases at J; junction bases unmatched: 2. TCR beta CDR3 regions were amplified from RNA transcripts. HTBI primers drove first-round RT-PCR of the TCR CDR3. TCRdb re-called the multiplex PCR reads through MiXCR, storing one row per CDR3 protein. This sample has more than 350,000 distinct CDR3 sequences; more than 12% occur once, and the top ten carry around 20%. This sample is drawn from a study of T cells in Graves' hyperthyroidism and ophthalmopathy.

The chain employs TRBV19 and TRBJ2-3, with 7 bases lining up with TRBD1. The receptor comes from a woman in her twenties or thirties with Graves' ophthalmopathy. The sequenced sample consisted of blood. This CDR3 is CASSSQGDTQYF. The CDR3 nucleotides read TGTGCCAGTAGTTCACAGGGGGATACGCAGTATTTT.